Below are 13 T cell receptor beta chains sequenced from a single sample in a study of shared clonotypes between healthy human individuals. The repertoire was sequenced with immunoSEQ multiplex PCR; TCRdb's copy has only in-frame clones and lacks some. This repertoire shows roughly 2.6 million clones, more than 80% found once; its top ten account for under 0.15%. The sequencing sample was made of naive CD4+ T cells sorted from blood. Stated subset: CD45RA+ positively selected. Source of these receptors: a man younger than 35 in good health.

The rearrangement uses TRBV2 and TRBJ2-1; 7 bases fit TRBD2. Germline V CDR1 and CDR2: SNHLY, FYNNEI. V trimming: 6 bases; J trimming: 0 bases; junction bases outside the gene matches: 5. The CDR3 runs 15 residues. CDR3 in DNA: TGTGCCAGCAGCTGGGACTACCCCTCCTACAATGAGCAGTTCTTC. Protein sequence: CASSWDYPSYNEQFF.

The chain has TRBV28 and TRBJ2-7; D not resolved. The CDR3 is made up of 14 amino acids. Between the trimmed V and J ends, which lost 8 bases and 3 bases, there was a span of 17 bases. Germline V gene data show CDR1 as MDHEN and CDR2 as SYDVKM. CDR3 protein: CASATGHPSYEQYF. For the CDR3, the DNA is TGTGCCAGCGCGACTGGCCACCCGAGCTACGAGCAGTACTTC.

The chain recombines TRBV19 with TRBJ2-1, with TRBD1 as a possible D gene (6 bases). This CDR3 spans 14 amino acids. The V end lost 7 bases, the J end lost 3 bases, and 13 bases lay between the germline ends. The germline V gene encodes CDR1 LNHDA and CDR2 SQIVND (reference sequence). CDR3 DNA sequence: TGTGCCAGTACCATCCAGGGGATCTACAATGAGCAGTTCTTC. This sequence encodes CASTIQGIYNEQFF.

The V and J genes are TRBV15 and TRBJ1-2; D gene unclear. The V and J ends lost 8 bases and 4 bases respectively, with 8 bases between them. This CDR3 spans 11 amino acids. Germline-derived CDR1 and CDR2 are LNHNV and YYDKDF (reference sequence). CDR3 bases: TGTGCCACCGGAGCTTTCTATGGCTACACCTTC. This translates into CATGAFYGYTF.

This clone has a single count. The chain is built from TRBV5-6 and TRBJ1-5, with D perhaps matching TRBD1 (5 bases). The CDR3 runs to 16 residues. Trimming took off 0 bases at V and 4 bases at J, with 14 bases between the two ends. Germline assignment: CDR1 SGHDT and CDR2 YYEEEE. The CDR3 here is CASSLAGGVGNQPQHF. In nucleotides, the CDR3 is TGTGCCAGCAGCTTGGCGGGGGGGGTAGGGAATCAGCCCCAGCATTTT.

The chain recombines TRBV28 with TRBJ1-1, with D maybe TRBD1 (6 bases). The length of the CDR3 is 16 residues. Germline CDR1 reads MDHEN; CDR2 reads SYDVKM. Deletions cut 5 bases from V and 0 bases from J, with 16 bases between. The CDR3 here is CASSLNGGLMNTEAFF. The CDR3 DNA follows: TGTGCCAGCAGTCTAAACGGGGGCCTCATGAACACTGAAGCTTTCTTT. Drawing the rest from reference TRBV28 and TRBJ1-1, the complete variable domain is DVKVTQSSRYLVKRTGEKVFLECVQDMDHENMFWYRQDPGLGLRLIYFSYDVKMKEKGDIPEGYSVSREKKERFSLILESASTNQTSMYLCASSLNGGLMNTEAFFGQGTRLTVV.

Worth noting for this clone: Other DNA sequences in this sample translate to the same CDR3. This chain links TRBV11-3 with TRBJ2-7; 9 nucleotides match TRBD2. CDR3 size: 14 residues. V trimming: 5 bases; J trimming: 0 bases; junction bases outside the gene matches: 2. In germline, CDR1 is SGHNT, CDR2 YENEEA. CDR3: CASSPTSGSYEQYF. The DNA of the CDR3 is TGTGCCAGCAGCCCGACTAGCGGCTCCTACGAGCAGTACTTC.

Note on this clone: At the DNA level, this CDR3 is encoded by other sequences in the same sample as well. The rearrangement links TRBV9 to TRBJ2-7; 9 nucleotides align to TRBD2. The J segment lost 4 bases and the V segment lost 0 bases, leaving 2 bases of the junction unmatched. Germline CDR1 is SGDLS and CDR2 is YYNGEE. The CDR3 runs to 14 residues. CDR3 region: CASSVGLAGYEQYF. In nucleotides, the CDR3 is TGTGCCAGCAGCGTAGGGCTAGCGGGATACGAGCAGTACTTC.

V is TRBV6-5 and J is TRBJ1-2; 7 bases are a match to TRBD1. This CDR3 contains 14 residues. The germline CDR1 and CDR2 sequences are MNHEY and SVGAGI. J gave up 6 bases and V 3 bases, and 7 bases lay outside the gene matches. Written as DNA, the CDR3 is TGTGCCAGCAGTTATCATGAGGGGGCCGATGGCTACACCTTC. The encoded protein is CASSYHEGADGYTF.

The chain joins TRBV4-1 to TRBJ2-5, with TRBD2 matching over 15 bases. Germline V gives CDR1 MGHRA, CDR2 YSYEKL. J lost 4 bases, V lost 2 bases, and 5 bases had no gene match. The CDR3 is 17 amino acids. CDR3 in DNA: TGCGCCAGCAGCCAATTAGGACTAGCGGGGGGGCCAGAGACCCAGTACTTC. It yields the protein CASSQLGLAGGPETQYF.

The chain is built from TRBV5-4 and TRBJ2-5; TRBD1 matches 10 bases. Looked up from germline, CDR1 is SGHNT and CDR2 is YYREEE (reference sequence). With V trimmed by 2 bases and J by 7 bases, 8 bases remained unmatched. The CDR3 has 15 amino acids. The chain's CDR3 is CASSFWTGGPGTQYF. In DNA, the CDR3 is TGTGCCAGCAGCTTCTGGACAGGGGGTCCGGGGACCCAGTACTTC.

CDR3 loop: CAWAQEGINYGYTF. In nucleotides, the CDR3 is TGTGCCTGGGCACAGGAGGGAATTAACTATGGCTACACCTTC. V usage is TRBV30 and J usage is TRBJ1-2; a weak D match, TRBD1 (5 bases). CDR3 length: 14 amino acids. V lost 5 bases to trimming and J lost 1 base, with 14 bases between them. Looked up from germline, CDR1 is GTSNPN and CDR2 is SVGIG (reference sequence).

In its sample, this clone was seen once. This chain uses TRBV11-2 with TRBJ2-2; a weak D match, TRBD2 (6 bases). Germline-derived CDR1 and CDR2 are SGHAT and FQNNGV. Trimming shortened V by 5 bases and J by 9 bases, and 10 bases separated the two germline ends. The CDR3 contains 12 residues. CDR3 sequence: CASSRGTWELFF. In nucleotides, the CDR3 is TGTGCCAGCAGCCGGGGGACTTGGGAGCTGTTTTTT.